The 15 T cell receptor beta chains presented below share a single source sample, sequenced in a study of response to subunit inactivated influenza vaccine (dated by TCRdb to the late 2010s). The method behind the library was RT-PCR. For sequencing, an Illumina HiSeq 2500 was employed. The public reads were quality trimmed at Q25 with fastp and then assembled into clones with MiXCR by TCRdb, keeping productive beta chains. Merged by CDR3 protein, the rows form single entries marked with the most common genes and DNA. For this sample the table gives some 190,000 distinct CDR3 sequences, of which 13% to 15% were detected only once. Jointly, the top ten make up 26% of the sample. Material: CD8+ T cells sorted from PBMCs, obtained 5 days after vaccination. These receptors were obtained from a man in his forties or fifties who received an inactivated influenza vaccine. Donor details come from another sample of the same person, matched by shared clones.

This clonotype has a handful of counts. CDR3 DNA sequence: TGTGCCAGCAGCTTCCCCACAGGGGAAAATTCACCCCTCCACTTT. This translates into CASSFPTGENSPLHF. The gene calls are TRBV5-4 and TRBJ1-6; TRBD1 agrees at 7 bases. The germline V gene encodes CDR1 SGHNT and CDR2 YYREEE (reference sequence). This CDR3 spans 15 amino acids. V was pared by 2 bases and J by 7 bases, with 6 bases of the junction left unmatched.

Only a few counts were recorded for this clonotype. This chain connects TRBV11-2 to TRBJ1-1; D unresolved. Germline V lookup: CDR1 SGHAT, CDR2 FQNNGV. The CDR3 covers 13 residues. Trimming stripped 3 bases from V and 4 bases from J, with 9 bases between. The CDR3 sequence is CASSFSRSTEAFF. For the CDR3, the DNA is TGTGCCAGCAGCTTTTCCAGGAGCACTGAAGCTTTCTTT.

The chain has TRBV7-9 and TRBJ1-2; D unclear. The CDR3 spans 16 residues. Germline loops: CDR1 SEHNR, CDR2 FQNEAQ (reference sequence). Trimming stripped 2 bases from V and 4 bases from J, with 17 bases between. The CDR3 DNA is TGTGCCAGCAGCTTATTTGTGTGGGAGGCGGTCTATGGCTACACCTTC. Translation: CASSLFVWEAVYGYTF.

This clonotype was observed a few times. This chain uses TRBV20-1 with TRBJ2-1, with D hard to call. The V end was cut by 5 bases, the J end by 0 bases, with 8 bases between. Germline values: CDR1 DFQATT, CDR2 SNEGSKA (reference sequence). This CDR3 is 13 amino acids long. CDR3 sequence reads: CSASVVSYNEQFF. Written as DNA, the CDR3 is TGCAGTGCTTCCGTGGTCTCCTACAATGAGCAGTTCTTC.

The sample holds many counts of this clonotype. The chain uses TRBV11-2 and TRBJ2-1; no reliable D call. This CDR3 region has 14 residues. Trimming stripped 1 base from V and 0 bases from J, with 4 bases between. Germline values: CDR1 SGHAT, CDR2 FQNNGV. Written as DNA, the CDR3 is TGTGCCAGCAGCTTAGGTCCCTCCTACAATGAGCAGTTCTTC. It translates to CASSLGPSYNEQFF.

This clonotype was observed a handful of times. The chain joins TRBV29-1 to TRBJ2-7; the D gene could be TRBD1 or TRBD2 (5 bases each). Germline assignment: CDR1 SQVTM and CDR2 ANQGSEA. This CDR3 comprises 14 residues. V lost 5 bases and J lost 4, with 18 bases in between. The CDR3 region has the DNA TGCAGCGTTCCAGTGGTCGGGGCGAATTACGAGCAGTACTTC. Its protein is CSVPVVGANYEQYF.

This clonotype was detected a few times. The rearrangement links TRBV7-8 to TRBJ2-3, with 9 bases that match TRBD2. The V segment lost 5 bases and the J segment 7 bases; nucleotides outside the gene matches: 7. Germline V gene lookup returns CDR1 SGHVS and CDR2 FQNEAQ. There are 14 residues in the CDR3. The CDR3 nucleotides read TGTGCCAGCAGCCCCCCGGGACTAGCACATACGCAGTATTTT. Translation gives CASSPPGLAHTQYF.

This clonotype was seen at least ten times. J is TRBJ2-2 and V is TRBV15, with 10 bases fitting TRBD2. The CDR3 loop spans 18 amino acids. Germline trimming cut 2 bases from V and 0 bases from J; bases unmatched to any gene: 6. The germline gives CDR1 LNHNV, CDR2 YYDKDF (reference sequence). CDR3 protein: CATSRPGLADTNTGELFF. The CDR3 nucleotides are TGTGCCACCAGCAGACCCGGACTAGCGGATACGAACACCGGGGAGCTGTTTTTT. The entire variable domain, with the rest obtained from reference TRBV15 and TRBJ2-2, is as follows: DAMVIQNPRYQVTQFGKPVTLSCSQTLNHNVMYWYQQKSSQAPKLLFHYYDKDFNNEADTPDNFQSRRPNTSFCFLDIRSPGLGDTAMYLCATSRPGLADTNTGELFFGEGSRLTVL.

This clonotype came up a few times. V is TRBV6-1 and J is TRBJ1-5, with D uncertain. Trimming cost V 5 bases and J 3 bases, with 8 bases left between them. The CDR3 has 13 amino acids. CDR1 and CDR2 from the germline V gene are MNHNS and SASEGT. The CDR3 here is CASSPVPNQPQHF. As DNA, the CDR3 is TGTGCCAGCAGTCCCGTGCCCAATCAGCCCCAGCATTTT.

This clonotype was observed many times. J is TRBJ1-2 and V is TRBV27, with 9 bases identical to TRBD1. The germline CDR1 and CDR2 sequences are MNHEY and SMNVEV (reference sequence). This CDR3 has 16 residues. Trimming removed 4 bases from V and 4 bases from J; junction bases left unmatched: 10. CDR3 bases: TGTGCCAGCAGTTCCACTGACAGGGGGATATTCTATGGCTACACCTTC. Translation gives CASSSTDRGIFYGYTF.

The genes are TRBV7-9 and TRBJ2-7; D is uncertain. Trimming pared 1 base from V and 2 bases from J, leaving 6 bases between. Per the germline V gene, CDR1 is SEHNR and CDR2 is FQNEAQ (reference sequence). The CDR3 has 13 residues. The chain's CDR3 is CASSLGTPYEQYF. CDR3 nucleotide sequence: TGTGCCAGCAGCTTAGGAACCCCCTACGAGCAGTACTTC.

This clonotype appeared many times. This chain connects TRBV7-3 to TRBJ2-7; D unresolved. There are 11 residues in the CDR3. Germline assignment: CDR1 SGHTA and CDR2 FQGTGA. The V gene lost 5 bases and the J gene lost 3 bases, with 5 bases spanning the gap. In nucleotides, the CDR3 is TGTGCCAGCAGCGAGAACTACGAGCAGTACTTC. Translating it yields CASSENYEQYF.

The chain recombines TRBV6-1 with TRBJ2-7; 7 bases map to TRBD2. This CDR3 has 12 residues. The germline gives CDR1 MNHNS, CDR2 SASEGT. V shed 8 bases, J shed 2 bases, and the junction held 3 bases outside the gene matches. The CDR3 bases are TGTGCCAGCGGGGAGGGCCCCTACGAGCAGTACTTC. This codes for CASGEGPYEQYF.

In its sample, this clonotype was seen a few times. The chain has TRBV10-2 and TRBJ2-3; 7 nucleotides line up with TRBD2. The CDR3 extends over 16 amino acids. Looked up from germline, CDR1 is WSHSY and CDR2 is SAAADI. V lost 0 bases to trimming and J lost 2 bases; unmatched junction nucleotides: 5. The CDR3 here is CASSESGGGITDTQYF. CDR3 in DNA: TGCGCCAGCAGTGAGTCGGGGGGAGGGATCACAGATACGCAGTATTTT.

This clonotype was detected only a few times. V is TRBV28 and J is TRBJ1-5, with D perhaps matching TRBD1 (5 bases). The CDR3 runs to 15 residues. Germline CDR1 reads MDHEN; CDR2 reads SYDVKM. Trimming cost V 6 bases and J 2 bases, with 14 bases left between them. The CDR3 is CASSLPGLGNQPQHF. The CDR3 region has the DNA TGTGCCAGCAGCCTGCCGGGACTGGGCAATCAGCCCCAGCATTTT.